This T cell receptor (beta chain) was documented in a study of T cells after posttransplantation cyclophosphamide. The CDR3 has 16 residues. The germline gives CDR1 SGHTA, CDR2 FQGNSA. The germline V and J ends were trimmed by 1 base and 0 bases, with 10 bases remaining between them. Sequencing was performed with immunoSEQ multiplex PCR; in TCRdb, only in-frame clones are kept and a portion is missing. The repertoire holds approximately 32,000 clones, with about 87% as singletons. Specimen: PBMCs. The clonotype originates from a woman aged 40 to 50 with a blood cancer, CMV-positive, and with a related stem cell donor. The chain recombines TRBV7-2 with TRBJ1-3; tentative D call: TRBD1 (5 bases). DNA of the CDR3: TGTGCCAGCAGCTTAGTGCAGGGCCCCTCTGGAAACACCATATATTTT. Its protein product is CASSLVQGPSGNTIYF. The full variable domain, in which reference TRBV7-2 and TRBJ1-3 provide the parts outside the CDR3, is GAGVSQSPSNKVTEKGKDVELRCDPISGHTALYWYRQSLGQGLEFLIYFQGNSAPDKSGLPSDRFSAERTGGSVSTLTIQRTQQEDSAVYLCASSLVQGPSGNTIYFGEGSWLTVV.